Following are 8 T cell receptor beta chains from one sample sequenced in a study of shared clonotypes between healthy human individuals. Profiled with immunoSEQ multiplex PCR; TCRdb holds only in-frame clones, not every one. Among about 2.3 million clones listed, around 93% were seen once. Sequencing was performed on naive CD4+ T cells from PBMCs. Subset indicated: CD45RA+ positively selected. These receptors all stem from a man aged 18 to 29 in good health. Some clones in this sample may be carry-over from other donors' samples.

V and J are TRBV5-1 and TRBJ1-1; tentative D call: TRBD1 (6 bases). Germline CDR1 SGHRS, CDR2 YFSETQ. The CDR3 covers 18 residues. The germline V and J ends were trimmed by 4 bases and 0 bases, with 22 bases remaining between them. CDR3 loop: CASSRGQTVGAVNTEAFF. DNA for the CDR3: TGCGCCAGCAGCCGTGGCCAGACGGTGGGGGCGGTGAACACTGAAGCTTTCTTT.

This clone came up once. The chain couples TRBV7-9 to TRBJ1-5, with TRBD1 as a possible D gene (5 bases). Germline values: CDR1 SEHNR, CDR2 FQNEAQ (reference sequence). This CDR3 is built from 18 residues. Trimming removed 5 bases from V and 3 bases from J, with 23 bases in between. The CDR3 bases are TGTGCCAGCAGCCTAGGGGACTCCAGCCTTTATAACAATCAGCCCCAGCATTTT. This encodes CASSLGDSSLYNNQPQHF.

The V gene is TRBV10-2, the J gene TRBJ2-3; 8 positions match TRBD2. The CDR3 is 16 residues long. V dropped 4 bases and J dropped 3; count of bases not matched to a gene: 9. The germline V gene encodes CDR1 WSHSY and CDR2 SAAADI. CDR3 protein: CASSAGSGRRTDTQYF. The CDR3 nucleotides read TGCGCCAGCAGTGCGGGAAGCGGGAGAAGAACAGATACGCAGTATTTT.

CDR3 sequence reads: CASSKGPPRDGYTF. The CDR3 bases are TGTGCCAGCAGCAAGGGCCCCCCAAGGGATGGCTACACCTTC. The chain couples TRBV5-4 to TRBJ1-2; D gene unclear. Germline V gene data show CDR1 as SGHNT and CDR2 as YYREEE (reference sequence). The CDR3 covers 14 residues. V dropped 4 bases and J dropped 6 bases, with 16 bases sitting between them. Variable domain in full (rest from reference TRBV5-4 and TRBJ1-2): ETGVTQSPTHLIKTRGQQVTLRCSSQSGHNTVSWYQQALGQGPQFIFQYYREEENGRGNFPPRFSGLQFPNYSSELNVNALELDDSALYLCASSKGPPRDGYTFGSGTRLTVV.

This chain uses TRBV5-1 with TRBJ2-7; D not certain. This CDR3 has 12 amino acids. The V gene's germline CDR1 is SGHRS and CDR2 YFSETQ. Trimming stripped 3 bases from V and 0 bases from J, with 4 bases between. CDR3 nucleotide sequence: TGCGCCAGCAGCTACAGCTCCTACGAGCAGTACTTC. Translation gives CASSYSSYEQYF.

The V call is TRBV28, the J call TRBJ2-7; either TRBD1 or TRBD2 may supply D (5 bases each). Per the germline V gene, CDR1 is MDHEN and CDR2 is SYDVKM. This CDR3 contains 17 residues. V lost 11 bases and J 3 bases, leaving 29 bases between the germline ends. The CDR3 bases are TGTGCCGGCACCGGGGCCCGGGACGTCCGGTGCAACTACGAGCAGTACTTC. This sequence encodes CAGTGARDVRCNYEQYF.

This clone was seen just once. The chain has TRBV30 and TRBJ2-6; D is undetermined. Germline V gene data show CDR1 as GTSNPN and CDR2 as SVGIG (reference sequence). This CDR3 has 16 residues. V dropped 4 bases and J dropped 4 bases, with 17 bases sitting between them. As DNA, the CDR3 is TGTGCCTGGATTAACTGGGGTTCGGGCGGGGCCAACGTCCTGACTTTC. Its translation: CAWINWGSGGANVLTF.

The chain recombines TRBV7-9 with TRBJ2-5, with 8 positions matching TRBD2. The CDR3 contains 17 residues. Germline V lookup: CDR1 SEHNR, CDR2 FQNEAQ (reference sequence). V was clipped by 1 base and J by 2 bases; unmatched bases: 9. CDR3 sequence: CASSLGVSGLGQETQYF. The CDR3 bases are TGTGCCAGCAGCTTAGGGGTATCGGGACTAGGACAAGAGACCCAGTACTTC. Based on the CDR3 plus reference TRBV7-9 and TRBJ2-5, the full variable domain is DTGVSQNPRHKITKRGQNVTFRCDPISEHNRLYWYRQTLGQGPEFLTYFQNEAQLEKSRLLSDRFSAERPKGSFSTLEIQRTEQGDSAMYLCASSLGVSGLGQETQYFGPGTRLLVL.